This T cell receptor (beta chain) was retrieved from a study of cytomegalovirus exposure and HLA in healthy donors. Study-wide points: 164 TCR beta chains were listed as cytomegalovirus-associated. The classifier reportedly diagnosed cytomegalovirus status with high specificity and sensitivity.

The CDR3 loop spans 16 amino acids. The V gene lost 1 base and the J gene lost 2 bases, with 15 bases spanning the gap. Germline lookup yields CDR1 SGHAT and CDR2 FQNNGV. On this clone: Its antigen remains unidentified.

Sequencing was performed with immunoSEQ multiplex PCR; in TCRdb, only in-frame clones are kept and a portion is missing. Of about 200,000 clones listed, 84% are singletons. The sequence derives from a woman aged 25 to 45 in good health and CMV-seropositive. The chain carries TRBV11-2 and TRBJ2-7; a weak D match, TRBD2 (7 bases). The sequenced material came from PBMCs. CDR3 bases: TGTGCCAGCAGCTTAGCTAGGGGGGGGAGGCCCTACGAGCAGTACTTC. Encoded protein: CASSLARGGRPYEQYF.